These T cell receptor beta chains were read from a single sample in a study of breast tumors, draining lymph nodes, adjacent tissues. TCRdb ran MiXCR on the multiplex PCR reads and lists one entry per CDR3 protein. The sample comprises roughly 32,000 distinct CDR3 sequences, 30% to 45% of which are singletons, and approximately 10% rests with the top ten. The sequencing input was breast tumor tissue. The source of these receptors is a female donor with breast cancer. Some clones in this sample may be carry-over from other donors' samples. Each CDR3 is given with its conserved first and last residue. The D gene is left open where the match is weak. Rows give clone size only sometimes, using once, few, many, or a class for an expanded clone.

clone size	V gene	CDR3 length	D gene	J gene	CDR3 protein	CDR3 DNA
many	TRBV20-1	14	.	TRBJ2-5	CSARVGRGGETQYF	TGCAGTGCTAGAGTTGGCAGGGGGGGGGAGACCCAGTACTTC
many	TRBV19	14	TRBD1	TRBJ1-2	CASRRTGGAYGYTF	TGTGCCAGTAGGCGGACAGGAGGGGCCTATGGCTACACCTTC
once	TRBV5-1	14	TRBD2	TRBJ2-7	CASSFGSGSTEQYF	TGCGCCAGCAGCTTCGGTAGCGGGAGTACCGAGCAGTACTTC
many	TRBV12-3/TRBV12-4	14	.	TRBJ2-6	CASSYQSGANVLTF	TGTGCCAGCAGTTACCAGTCTGGGGCCAACGTCCTGACTTTC
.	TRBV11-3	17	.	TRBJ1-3	CASSQVLRRYSGNTIYF	TGTGCCAGCAGCCAGGTACTCCGGAGATACTCTGGAAACACCATATATTTT
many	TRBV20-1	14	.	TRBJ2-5	CSAIVAGLRETQYF	TGCAGTGCTATAGTGGCCGGCCTTAGAGAGACCCAGTACTTC
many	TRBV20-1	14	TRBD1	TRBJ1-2	CSAGGDRSNYGYTF	TGCAGTGCTGGGGGGGACAGGTCTAACTATGGCTACACCTTC
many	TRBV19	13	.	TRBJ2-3	CASLGQNTDTQYF	TGTGCCAGTCTTGGTCAAAACACAGATACGCAGTATTTT
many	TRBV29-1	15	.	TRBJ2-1	CSVEGGAGSHNEQFF	TGCAGCGTTGAGGGGGGAGCGGGTTCACACAATGAGCAGTTCTTC
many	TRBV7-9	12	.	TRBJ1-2	CASSSDPLGYTF	TGTGCCAGCAGCTCAGACCCTCTTGGCTACACCTTC
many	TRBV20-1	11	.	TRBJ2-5	CSAHPPGTQYF	TGCAGTGCTCATCCCCCGGGGACCCAGTACTTC
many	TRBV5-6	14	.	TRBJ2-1	CASSLYHTGDEQFF	TGTGCCAGCAGCCTATACCACACCGGAGATGAGCAGTTCTTC
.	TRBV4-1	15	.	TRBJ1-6	CASSQDAGERSPLHF	TGCGCCAGCAGCCAAGATGCCGGGGAAAGATCACCCCTCCACTTT
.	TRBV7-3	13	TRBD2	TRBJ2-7	CARGIGGNYEQYF	TGTGCCAGGGGGATCGGGGGGAACTACGAGCAGTACTTC
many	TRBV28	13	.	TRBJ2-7	CASRNTQPYEQYF	TGTGCCAGCAGAAATACTCAGCCCTACGAGCAGTACTTC
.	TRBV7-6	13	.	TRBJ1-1	CASSLSRNTEAFF	TGTGCCAGCAGCTTATCTAGGAACACTGAAGCTTTCTTT
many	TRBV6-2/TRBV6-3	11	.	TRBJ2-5	CASRAQETQYF	TGTGCCAGCAGGGCCCAGGAGACCCAGTACTTC
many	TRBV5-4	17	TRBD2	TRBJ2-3	CASSFGTSKSSTDTQYF	TGTGCCAGCAGCTTCGGGACTAGCAAATCTAGCACAGATACGCAGTATTTT
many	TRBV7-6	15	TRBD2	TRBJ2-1	CASSLSPQRDSEQFF	TGTGCCAGCAGCTTATCCCCCCAGCGGGATAGTGAGCAGTTCTTC
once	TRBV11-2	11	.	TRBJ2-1	CASSLEHEQFF	TGTGCCAGCAGCTTAGAGCACGAGCAGTTCTTC
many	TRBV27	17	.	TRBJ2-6	CASSLEGGTSGANVLTF	TGTGCCAGCAGTTTAGAGGGGGGGACCTCTGGGGCCAACGTCCTGACTTTC
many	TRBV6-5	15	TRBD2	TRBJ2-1	CASSLGLAGSNEQFF	TGTGCCAGCAGTTTGGGACTAGCGGGGTCCAATGAGCAGTTCTTC
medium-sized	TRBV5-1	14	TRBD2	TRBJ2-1	CASSHGTSGNEQFF	TGCGCCAGCAGCCACGGGACTAGCGGTAATGAGCAGTTCTTC
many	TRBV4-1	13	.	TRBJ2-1	CASSQKSGGEQFF	TGCGCCAGCAGCCAAAAGTCAGGAGGTGAGCAGTTCTTC
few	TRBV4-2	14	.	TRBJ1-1	CASSQDSANTEAFF	TGTGCCAGCAGCCAGGACAGTGCCAACACTGAAGCTTTCTTT
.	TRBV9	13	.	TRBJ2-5	CASSARHGETQYF	TGCGCCAGCAGCGCCAGACACGGGGAGACCCAGTACTTC
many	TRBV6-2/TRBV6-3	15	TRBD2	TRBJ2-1	CASSKTSGYYNEQFF	TGTGCCAGCAGCAAGACTAGCGGCTACTACAATGAGCAGTTCTTC
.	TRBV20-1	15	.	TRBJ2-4	CSARASMAAKNIQYF	TGCAGTGCTAGAGCGTCCATGGCAGCCAAAAACATTCAGTACTTC
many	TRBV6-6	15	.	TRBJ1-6	CASSYSTGHNSPLHF	TGTGCCAGCAGTTACTCGACAGGCCATAATTCACCCCTCCACTTT
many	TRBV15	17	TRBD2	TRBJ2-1	CATSRTGLAGVYNEQFF	TGTGCCACCAGCAGAACCGGACTAGCGGGAGTTTACAATGAGCAGTTCTTC
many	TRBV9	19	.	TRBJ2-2	CASSAEKKVPGARTGELFF	TGTGCCAGCAGCGCTGAAAAGAAGGTACCGGGAGCTAGAACCGGGGAGCTGTTTTTT
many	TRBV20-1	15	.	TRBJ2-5	CSAREEGAGRETQYF	TGCAGTGCTAGAGAGGAAGGGGCAGGGAGAGAGACCCAGTACTTC
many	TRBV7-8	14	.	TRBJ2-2	CASSLDGGTGELFF	TGTGCCAGCAGCTTAGATGGCGGAACCGGGGAGCTGTTTTTT